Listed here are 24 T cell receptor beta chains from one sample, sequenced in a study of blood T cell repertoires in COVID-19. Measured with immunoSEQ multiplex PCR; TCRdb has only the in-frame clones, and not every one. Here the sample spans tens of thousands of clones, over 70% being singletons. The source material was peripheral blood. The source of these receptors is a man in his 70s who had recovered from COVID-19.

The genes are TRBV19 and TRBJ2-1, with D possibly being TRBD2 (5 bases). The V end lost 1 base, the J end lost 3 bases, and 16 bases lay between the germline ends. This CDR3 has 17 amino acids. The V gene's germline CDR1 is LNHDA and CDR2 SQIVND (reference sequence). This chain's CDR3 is CASSIGVGVGDYNEQFF. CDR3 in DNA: TGTGCCAGTAGTATAGGGGTCGGGGTCGGGGACTACAATGAGCAGTTCTTC.

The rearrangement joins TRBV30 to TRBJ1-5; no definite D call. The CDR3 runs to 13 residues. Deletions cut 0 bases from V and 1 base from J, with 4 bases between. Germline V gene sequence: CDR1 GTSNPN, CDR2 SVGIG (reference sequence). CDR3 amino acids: CAWSVRSNQPQHF. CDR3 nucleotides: TGTGCCTGGAGTGTACGGAGCAATCAGCCCCAGCATTTT.

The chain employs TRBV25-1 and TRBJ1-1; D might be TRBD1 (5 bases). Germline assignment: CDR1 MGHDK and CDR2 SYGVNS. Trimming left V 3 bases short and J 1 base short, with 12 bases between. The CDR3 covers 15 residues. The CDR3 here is CASSDTADRNTEAFF. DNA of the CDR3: TGTGCCAGCAGTGATACCGCCGACAGGAACACTGAAGCTTTCTTT.

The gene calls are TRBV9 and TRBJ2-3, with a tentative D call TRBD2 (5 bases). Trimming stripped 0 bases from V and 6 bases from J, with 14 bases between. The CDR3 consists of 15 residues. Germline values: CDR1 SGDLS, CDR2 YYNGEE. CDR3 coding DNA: TGTGCCAGCAGCGTAGGAGGGTCACATGGCGATACGCAGTATTTT. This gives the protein CASSVGGSHGDTQYF.

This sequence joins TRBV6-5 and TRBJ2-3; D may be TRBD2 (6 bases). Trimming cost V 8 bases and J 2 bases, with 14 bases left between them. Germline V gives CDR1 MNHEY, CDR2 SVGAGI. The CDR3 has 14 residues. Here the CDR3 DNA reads TGTGCCAGCGTAGGGGACTTGTTCACAGATACGCAGTATTTT. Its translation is CASVGDLFTDTQYF.

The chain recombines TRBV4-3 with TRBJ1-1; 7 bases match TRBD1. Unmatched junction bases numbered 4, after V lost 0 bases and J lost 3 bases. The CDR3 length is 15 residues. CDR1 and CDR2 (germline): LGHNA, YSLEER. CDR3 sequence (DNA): TGCGCCAGCAGCCAAGAGACAGGGCGGGACACTGAAGCTTTCTTT. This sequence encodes CASSQETGRDTEAFF.

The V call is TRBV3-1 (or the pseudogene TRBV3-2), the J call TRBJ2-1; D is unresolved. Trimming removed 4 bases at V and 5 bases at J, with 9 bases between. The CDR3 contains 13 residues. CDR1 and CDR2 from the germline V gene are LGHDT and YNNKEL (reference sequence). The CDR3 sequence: CASSPRRNNEQFF. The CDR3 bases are TGTGCCAGCAGCCCACGGAGAAACAATGAGCAGTTCTTC.

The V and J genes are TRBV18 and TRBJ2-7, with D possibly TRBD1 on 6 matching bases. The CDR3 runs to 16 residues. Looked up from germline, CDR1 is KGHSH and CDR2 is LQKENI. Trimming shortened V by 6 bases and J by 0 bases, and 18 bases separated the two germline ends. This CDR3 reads CASSRSGTRASYEQYF. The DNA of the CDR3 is TGTGCCAGCTCCCGATCCGGGACAAGGGCCTCCTACGAGCAGTACTTC. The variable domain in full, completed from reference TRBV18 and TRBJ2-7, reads NAGVMQNPRHLVRRRGQEARLRCSPMKGHSHVYWYRQLPEEGLKFMVYLQKENIIDESGMPKERFSAEFPKEGPSILRIQQVVRGDSAAYFCASSRSGTRASYEQYFGPGTRLTVT.

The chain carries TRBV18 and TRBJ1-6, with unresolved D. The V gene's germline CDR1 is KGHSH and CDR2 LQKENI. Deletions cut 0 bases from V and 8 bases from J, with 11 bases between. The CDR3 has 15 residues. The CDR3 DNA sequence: TGTGCCAGCTCACCACCGCACAGTATCGATTCACCCCTCCACTTT. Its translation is CASSPPHSIDSPLHF.

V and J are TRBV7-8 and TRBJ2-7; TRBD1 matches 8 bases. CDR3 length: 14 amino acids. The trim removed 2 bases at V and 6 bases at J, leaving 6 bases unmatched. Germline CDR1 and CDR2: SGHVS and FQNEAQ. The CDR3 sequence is CASSLRGQGGEQYF. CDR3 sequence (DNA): TGTGCCAGCAGCTTACGCGGACAGGGAGGCGAGCAGTACTTC.

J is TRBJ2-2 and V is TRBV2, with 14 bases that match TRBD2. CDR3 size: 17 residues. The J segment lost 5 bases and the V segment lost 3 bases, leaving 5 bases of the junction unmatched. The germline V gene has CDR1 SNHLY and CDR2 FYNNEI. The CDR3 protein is CASSEQGLAGGTGELFF. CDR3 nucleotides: TGTGCCAGCAGTGAGCAAGGACTAGCGGGGGGAACCGGGGAGCTGTTTTTT.

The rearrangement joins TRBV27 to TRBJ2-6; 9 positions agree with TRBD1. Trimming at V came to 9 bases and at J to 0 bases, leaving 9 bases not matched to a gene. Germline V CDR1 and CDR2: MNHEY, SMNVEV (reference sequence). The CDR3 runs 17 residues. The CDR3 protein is CARDRTGDSSGANVLTF. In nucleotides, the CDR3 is TGTGCCAGGGATCGGACAGGGGACAGCTCTGGGGCCAACGTCCTGACTTTC. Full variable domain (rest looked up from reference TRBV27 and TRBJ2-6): EAQVTQNPRYLITVTGKKLTVTCSQNMNHEYMSWYRQDPGLGLRQIYYSMNVEVTDKGDVPEGYKVSRKEKRNFPLILESPSPNQTSLYFCARDRTGDSSGANVLTFGAGSRLTVL.

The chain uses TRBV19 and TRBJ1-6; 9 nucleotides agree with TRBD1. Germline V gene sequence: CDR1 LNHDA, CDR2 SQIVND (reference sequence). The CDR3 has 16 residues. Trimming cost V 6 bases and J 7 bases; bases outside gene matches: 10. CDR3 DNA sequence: TGTGCCAGTAGCGGTCTAAGGGACAGGGAAAATTCACCCCTCCACTTT. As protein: CASSGLRDRENSPLHF.

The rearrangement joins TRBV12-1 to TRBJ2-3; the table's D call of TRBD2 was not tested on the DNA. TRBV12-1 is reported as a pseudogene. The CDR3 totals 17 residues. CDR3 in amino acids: CASSFAEGGNSTDTQYF. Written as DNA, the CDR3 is TGTGCCAGCAGCTTTGCCGAGGGAGGTAATAGCACAGATACGCAGTATTTT.

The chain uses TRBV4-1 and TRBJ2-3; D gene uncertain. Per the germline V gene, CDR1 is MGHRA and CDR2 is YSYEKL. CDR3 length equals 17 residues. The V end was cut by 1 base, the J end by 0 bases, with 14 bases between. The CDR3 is CASSQALTQASTDTQYF. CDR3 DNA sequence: TGCGCCAGCAGCCAAGCCCTAACCCAGGCTAGCACAGATACGCAGTATTTT.

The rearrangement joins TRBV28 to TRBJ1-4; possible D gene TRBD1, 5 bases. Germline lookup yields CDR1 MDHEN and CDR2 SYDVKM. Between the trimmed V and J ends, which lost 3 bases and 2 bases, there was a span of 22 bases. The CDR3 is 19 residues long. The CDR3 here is CASSFSGTRFSGTNEKLFF. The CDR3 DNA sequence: TGTGCCAGCAGTTTCTCCGGGACTCGGTTCTCGGGGACTAATGAAAAACTGTTTTTT.

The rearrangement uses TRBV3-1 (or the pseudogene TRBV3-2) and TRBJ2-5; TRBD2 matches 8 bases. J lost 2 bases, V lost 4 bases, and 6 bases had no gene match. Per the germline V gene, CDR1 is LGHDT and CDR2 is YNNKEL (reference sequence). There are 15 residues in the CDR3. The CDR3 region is CASSPQRGPQETQYF. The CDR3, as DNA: TGTGCCAGCAGCCCTCAGCGGGGGCCACAAGAGACCCAGTACTTC.

This chain's CDR3 is CASSQRRGGRGRNEQFF. Written as DNA, the CDR3 is TGTGCCAGCAGCCAACGACGGGGGGGTAGGGGGAGGAATGAGCAGTTCTTC. The chain is built from TRBV7-2 and TRBJ2-1; 8 bases agree with TRBD2. CDR1 SGHTA and CDR2 FQGNSA come from the germline V gene. The CDR3 consists of 17 residues. The V gene end was trimmed by 5 bases and the J gene end by 7 bases; junction bases not matched to a gene: 16.

CDR3 loop: CASRPNRGLTGNTIYF. The DNA of the CDR3 is TGTGCCAGCAGGCCGAACAGGGGGCTTACTGGAAACACCATATATTTT. The chain joins TRBV27 to TRBJ1-3, with TRBD1 matching 9 bases. Trimming cost V 6 bases and J 2 bases; bases outside gene matches: 8. CDR3 length equals 16 residues. The germline CDR1 and CDR2 sequences are MNHEY and SMNVEV (reference sequence).

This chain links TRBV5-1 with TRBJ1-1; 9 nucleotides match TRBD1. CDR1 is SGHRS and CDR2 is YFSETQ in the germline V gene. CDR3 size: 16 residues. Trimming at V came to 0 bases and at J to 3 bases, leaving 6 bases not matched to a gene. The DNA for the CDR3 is TGCGCCAGCAGCTTGGGGGGACAGGGTTCGGACACTGAAGCTTTCTTT. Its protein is CASSLGGQGSDTEAFF.

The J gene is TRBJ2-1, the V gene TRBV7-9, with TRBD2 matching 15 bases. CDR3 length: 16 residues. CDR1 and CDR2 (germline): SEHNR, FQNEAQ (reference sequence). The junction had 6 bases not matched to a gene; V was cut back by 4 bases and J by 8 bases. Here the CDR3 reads CASSYGTSGRSDEQFF. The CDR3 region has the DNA TGTGCCAGCAGCTACGGGACTAGCGGGAGGAGTGATGAGCAGTTCTTC.

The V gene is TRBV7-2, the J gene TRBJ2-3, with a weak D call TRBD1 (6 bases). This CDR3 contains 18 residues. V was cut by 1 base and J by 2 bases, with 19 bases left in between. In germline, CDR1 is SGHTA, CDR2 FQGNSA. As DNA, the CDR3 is TGTGCCAGCAGCTTAGAAAGTGGTTGGGGGACACCCACAGATACGCAGTATTTT. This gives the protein CASSLESGWGTPTDTQYF.

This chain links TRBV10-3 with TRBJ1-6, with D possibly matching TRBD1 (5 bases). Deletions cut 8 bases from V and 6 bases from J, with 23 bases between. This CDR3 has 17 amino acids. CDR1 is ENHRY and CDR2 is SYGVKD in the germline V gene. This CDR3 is CAISPSSQDMSNSPLHF. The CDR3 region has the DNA TGTGCCATCTCCCCCTCTTCACAGGATATGAGTAATTCACCCCTCCACTTT.

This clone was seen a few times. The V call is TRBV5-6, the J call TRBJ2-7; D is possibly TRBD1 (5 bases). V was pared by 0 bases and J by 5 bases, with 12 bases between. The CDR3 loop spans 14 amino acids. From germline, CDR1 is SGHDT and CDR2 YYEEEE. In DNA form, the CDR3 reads TGTGCCAGCAGCTTGGAGTTAAGGGGAAACGAGCAGTACTTC. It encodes CASSLELRGNEQYF. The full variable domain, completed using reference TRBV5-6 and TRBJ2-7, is DAGVTQSPTHLIKTRGQQVTLRCSPKSGHDTVSWYQQALGQGPQFIFQYYEEEERQRGNFPDRFSGHQFPNYSSELNVNALLLGDSALYLCASSLELRGNEQYFGPGTRLTVT.